A selection of T cell receptor beta chains follows, all from one sample in a study of neoadjuvant anti-PD-1 for oral cavity cancer. TCRdb's table, derived via immunoSEQ multiplex PCR, lists solely in-frame clones and lacks some. Counted here are 11,000 to 15,000 clones, just over 70% occurring once; the ten biggest clones make up 3%. The sequenced sample was PBMCs, obtained before nivolumab (anti-PD-1) treatment. The receptors were sampled from a person between 35 and 79 years old with oral cavity squamous cell carcinoma. Both conserved end residues are part of each CDR3. D genes are given only for firm matches. Some rows mark clone size as missing; the rest say once, few, many or name a class of expanded clone.

j_call d_call clone_size v_call cdr3_nt cdr3_aa
TRBJ1-5 - - TRBV30 TGTGCCTGGAGTGTACTTCAAGGCAATCAGCCCCAGCATTTT CAWSVLQGNQPQHF
TRBJ2-7 - - TRBV10-1 TGCGCCAGCAGTGATAATCACGGGGGATCCTACGAGCAGTACTTC CASSDNHGGSYEQYF
TRBJ2-7 - - TRBV29-1 TGCAGCGTTGGAGAGTCCTACGAGCAGTACTTC CSVGESYEQYF
TRBJ2-5 TRBD1 - TRBV4-1 TGCGCCAGCAGCCGAGGACAGGGAACGTCGGAAGAGACCCAGTACTTC CASSRGQGTSEETQYF
TRBJ2-1 TRBD1 - TRBV7-3 TGTGCCAGCAGCAAAGACAGGGTTTCCCAATCCAATGAGCAGTTCTTC CASSKDRVSQSNEQFF
TRBJ2-2 - - TRBV11-2 TGTGCCAGCAGCACCGTCAGGGAGGCCGGGGAGCTGTTTTTT CASSTVREAGELFF
TRBJ2-1 - - TRBV10-3 TGTGCCATCAGTGAGTCCGATGGCGATGAGCAGTTCTTC CAISESDGDEQFF
TRBJ2-7 TRBD2 once TRBV5-1 TGCGCCAGCAGCTCTGGACTAGCGGCCTACGAGCAGTACTTC CASSSGLAAYEQYF
TRBJ2-4 TRBD1 - TRBV28 TGTGCCAGCACCTTGACAGGGGCCCCAAACATTCAGTACTTC CASTLTGAPNIQYF
TRBJ1-1 - - TRBV30 TGTGCCTGGAGCGGGACGGGCACTGAAGCTTTCTTT CAWSGTGTEAFF
TRBJ1-1 TRBD1 - TRBV14 TGTGCCAGCAGCCAGGACAGGTCAAACACTGAAGCTTTCTTT CASSQDRSNTEAFF
TRBJ2-6 - - TRBV6-1 TGTGCCAGCAGTGAAAGTCTCGTAGTCTCTGGGGCCAACGTCCTGACTTTC CASSESLVVSGANVLTF
TRBJ1-5 - few TRBV19 TGTGCCAGTAAAGGCCAGCCCTATAGCAATCAGCCCCAGCATTTT CASKGQPYSNQPQHF
TRBJ1-1 - - TRBV6-1 TGTGCCAGCAGTGAACTACAGTTTCGAATGAACACTGAAGCTTTCTTT CASSELQFRMNTEAFF
TRBJ1-1 - - TRBV28 TGTGCCAGCAGTACCCAGCCCGGGACCCCCCGCAGTGAAGCTTTCTTT CASSTQPGTPRSEAFF
TRBJ1-6 - - TRBV10-3 TGTGCCATCAGTGAGGAGGGGTCCTATAATTCACCCCTCCACTTT CAISEEGSYNSPLHF
TRBJ1-4 - - TRBV30 TGTGCCTGGAGTGGGACCCGTAATGAAAAACTGTTTTTT CAWSGTRNEKLFF
TRBJ2-5 TRBD2 - TRBV5-1 TGCGCCAGCAGCTTGATCGCTAGCGGCCAAGAGACCCAGTACTTC CASSLIASGQETQYF
TRBJ1-5 - few TRBV29-1 TGCAGCGTTTCCCTCCCCCCGAGTAGCAATCAGCCCCAGCATTTT CSVSLPPSSNQPQHF
TRBJ2-1 TRBD1 - TRBV2 TGTGCCAGCAGTGAGGGGACAGGGGGGTACAATGAGCAGTTCTTC CASSEGTGGYNEQFF
TRBJ1-1 - - TRBV29-1 TGCAGCGTTGGGGTTCAGGGAGGTATGAACACTGAAGCTTTCTTT CSVGVQGGMNTEAFF
TRBJ2-3 - once TRBV5-5 TGTGCCAGCAGCGAGAATATCATGGATACGCAGTATTTT CASSENIMDTQYF
TRBJ2-1 - once TRBV4-2 TGTGCCAGCAGCCAAGACGCAGGGCTAGGGGGTGGGGAGCAGTTCTTC CASSQDAGLGGGEQFF
TRBJ2-6 - - TRBV7-9 TGTGCCATCCATCCGGGGGCTGGGGCCAACGTCCTGACTTTC CAIHPGAGANVLTF
TRBJ1-5 - - TRBV6-6 TGTGCCAGCAACCCGCAGGGAGGACGCCAGCCCCAGCATTTT CASNPQGGRQPQHF
TRBJ1-4 - - TRBV9 TGTGCCAGCAGCGTAGCGGGGCAGGGTAATGAAAAACTGTTTTTT CASSVAGQGNEKLFF
TRBJ2-1 TRBD2 once TRBV9 TGTGCCAGCAGCGTAGAGAGGATGACTAGCGGAATATACAATGAGCAGTTCTTC CASSVERMTSGIYNEQFF
TRBJ2-1 - - TRBV7-9 TGTGCCAGCAGCCCCCCCGGAATCTCCAGCTACAATGAGCAGTTCTTC CASSPPGISSYNEQFF
TRBJ1-1 TRBD1 - TRBV29-1 TGCAGCGCCAGGACAGGTTGGAACACTGAAGCTTTCTTT CSARTGWNTEAFF
TRBJ2-7 - once TRBV15 TGTGCCACCAGCAGAGAAGGGGGCGAGCAGTACTTC CATSREGGEQYF
TRBJ2-3 - - TRBV29-1 TGCAGCGTTGAAGTGCTCCTGAGCACAGATACGCAGTATTTT CSVEVLLSTDTQYF
TRBJ1-3 TRBD1 - TRBV6-5 TGTGCCAGCAGTTCGGGGACAGTTACTGGAAACACCATATATTTT CASSSGTVTGNTIYF
TRBJ2-1 TRBD2 - TRBV27 TGTGCCAGCACCCCGCGCCTGGCGGGGGGGCCTTTTTCCTACAATGAGCAGTTCTTC CASTPRLAGGPFSYNEQFF
TRBJ1-6 TRBD1 - TRBV6-4 TGTGCCAGCAGCGCTAGGGCAGGGGGCCCAAACCTCGGTTCGGGGTCACCCCTCCACTTT CASSARAGGPNLGSGSPLHF
TRBJ2-3 TRBD2 - TRBV15 TGTGCCACCAGCAGAGATCGACCGGGGGGGATCGGTACGCAGTATTTT CATSRDRPGGIGTQYF
TRBJ2-3 - - TRBV5-1 TGCGCCAGCAGCTTACCGGCTGCTTCCACAGATACGCAGTATTTT CASSLPAASTDTQYF
TRBJ2-7 - - TRBV7-7 TGTGCTAGCAGCTTAGTCGGGGATAGCGAGCAGTACTTC CASSLVGDSEQYF
TRBJ2-2 - - TRBV6-6 TGTGCCAGCAGAGTTACATTGACCGGGGAGCTGTTTTTT CASRVTLTGELFF
TRBJ1-2 - - TRBV30 TGTGCCTGGAGAGTACAGGGTATGTGGTATGGCTACACCTTC CAWRVQGMWYGYTF
TRBJ2-1 - once TRBV28 TGTGCCAGCAGTTTAGGGGGGAGAAGGAGCGGCTTCTTC CASSLGGRRSGFF
TRBJ2-5 - - TRBV27 TGTGCCACCCAGGGGGGTGGAGAAGAGACCCAGTACTTC CATQGGGEETQYF
TRBJ1-6 TRBD1 - TRBV5-8 TGTGCCAGCAGCCGGGGACAGGCCGATTCACCCCTCCACTTT CASSRGQADSPLHF
TRBJ2-3 TRBD1 - TRBV2 TGTGCCAGCCGGGACAGGGGGATCTATACGCAGTATTTT CASRDRGIYTQYF
TRBJ1-2 - once TRBV5-1 TGCGCCAGCAGCTTGGCCGACGGAGATTACTATGGCTACACCTTC CASSLADGDYYGYTF
TRBJ1-1 - - TRBV5-5 TGTGCCAGCAGCTCCGGACTTGCCACTGAAGCTTTCTTT CASSSGLATEAFF
TRBJ2-1 TRBD2 - TRBV4-1 TGCGCCAGCAGGAGGCTAGCGGGAGTGAATGAGCAGTTCTTC CASRRLAGVNEQFF
TRBJ1-1 - - TRBV6-5 TGTGCCAGCAGTTACAACCCGTTCATGAACACTGAAGCTTTCTTT CASSYNPFMNTEAFF
TRBJ1-2 - few TRBV7-3 TGTGCCAGCAGCTTATATCACGGGGATGGCTACACCTTC CASSLYHGDGYTF
TRBJ2-5 - - TRBV7-8 TGTGCCAGCACCTTAGGGCGGTACTGGGCCACACAAGAGACCCAGTACTTC CASTLGRYWATQETQYF
TRBJ2-1 - - TRBV2 TGTGCCAGCAGGCAAAGGGGTCAGGAGCAGTTCTTC CASRQRGQEQFF
TRBJ1-2 - - TRBV10-2 TGCGCCAGCAGTGACCGGACAGCCTATGGCTACACCTTC CASSDRTAYGYTF
TRBJ2-2 - medium-sized TRBV25-1 TGTGCCAGCAGTGGGGCCAGGGGGGCCGGGGAGCTGTTTTTT CASSGARGAGELFF
TRBJ1-5 - - TRBV6-1 TGTGCCAGCAGAACAGGGTATCAGCCCCAGCATTTT CASRTGYQPQHF
TRBJ2-1 TRBD2 - TRBV11-2 TGTGCCAGCAGCTTAGACCGACTAGCGGGAAGCTCCTACAATGAGCAGTTCTTC CASSLDRLAGSSYNEQFF
TRBJ2-7 - - TRBV4-1 TGCGCCAGCAGCCGGGGGTTGGGCTCCTACGAGCAGTACTTC CASSRGLGSYEQYF
TRBJ2-7 - few TRBV6-5 TGTGCCAGCAGTCCAAGTCGGGACGAGCAGTACTTC CASSPSRDEQYF
TRBJ2-5 - - TRBV30 TGTGCCTGGGAGTACGCCCAGACCCAGTACTTC CAWEYAQTQYF
TRBJ1-5 - few TRBV6-1 TGTGCCAGCAGTGACTCTGGGTACGGCAATCAGCCCCAGCATTTT CASSDSGYGNQPQHF
TRBJ1-5 - - TRBV6-5 TGTGCCAGCAGTTACGGGCGGGCGAGCAATCAGCCCCAGCATTTT CASSYGRASNQPQHF